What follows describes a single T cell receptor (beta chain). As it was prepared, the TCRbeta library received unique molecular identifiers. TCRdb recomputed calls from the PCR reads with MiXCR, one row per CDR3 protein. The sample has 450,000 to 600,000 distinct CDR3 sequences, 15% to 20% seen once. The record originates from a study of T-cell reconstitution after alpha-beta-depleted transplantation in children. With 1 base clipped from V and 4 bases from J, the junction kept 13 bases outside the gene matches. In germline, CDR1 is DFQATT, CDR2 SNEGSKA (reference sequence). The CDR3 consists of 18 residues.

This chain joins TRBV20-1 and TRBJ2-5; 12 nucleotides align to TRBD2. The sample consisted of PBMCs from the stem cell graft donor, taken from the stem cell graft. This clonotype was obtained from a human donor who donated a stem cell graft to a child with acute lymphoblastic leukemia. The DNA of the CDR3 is TGCAGTGCTAGAGTCTTAGCGCGGACTAGCGGGATATTAGAGACCCAGTACTTC. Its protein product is CSARVLARTSGILETQYF.